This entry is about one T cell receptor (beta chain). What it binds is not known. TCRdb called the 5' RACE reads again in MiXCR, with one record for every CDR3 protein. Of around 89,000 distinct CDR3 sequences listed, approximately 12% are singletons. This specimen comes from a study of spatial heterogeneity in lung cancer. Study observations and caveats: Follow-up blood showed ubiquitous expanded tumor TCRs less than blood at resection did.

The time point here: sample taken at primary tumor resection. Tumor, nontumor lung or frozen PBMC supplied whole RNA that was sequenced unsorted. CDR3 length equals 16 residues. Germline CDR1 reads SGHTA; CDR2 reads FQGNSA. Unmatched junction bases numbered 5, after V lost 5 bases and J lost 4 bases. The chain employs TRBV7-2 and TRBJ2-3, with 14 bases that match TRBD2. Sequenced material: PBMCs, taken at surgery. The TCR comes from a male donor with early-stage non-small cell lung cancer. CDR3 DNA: TGTGCCAGCAGCCGTGGACTAGCGGGGGGAGCAGATACGCAGTATTTT. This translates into CASSRGLAGGADTQYF. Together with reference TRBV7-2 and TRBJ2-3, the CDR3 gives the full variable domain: GAGVSQSPSNKVTEKGKDVELRCDPISGHTALYWYRQSLGQGLEFLIYFQGNSAPDKSGLPSDRFSAERTGGSVSTLTIQRTQQEDSAVYLCASSRGLAGGADTQYFGPGTRLTVL.